This is a list of T cell receptor beta chains from one sample in a study of shared clonotypes between healthy human individuals. TCRdb keeps only in-frame clones here, not all; method: immunoSEQ multiplex PCR. The repertoire holds 2,500,000 or so clones, with just under 95% as singletons. Sequencing was done on a sample of naive CD4+ T cells from PBMCs. Receptors were obtained from a man between 18 and 35 years old in good health. Some clones in this sample may be carry-over from other donors' samples. The CDR3 runs from the conserved cysteine through the conserved F or W. The order of the fields is V gene, D gene, clone size, J gene, CDR3 protein, CDR3 DNA. A D gene is named only where the DNA matches it firmly. A row's size may be missing; if present it is once, few, many or a size class.

V gene: TRBV5-4; D gene: -; clone size: -; J gene: TRBJ1-1; CDR3 protein: CASSEGGTEAFF; CDR3 DNA: TGTGCCAGCAGCGAAGGTGGCACTGAAGCTTTCTTT
V gene: TRBV6-6; D gene: -; clone size: -; J gene: TRBJ1-1; CDR3 protein: CASSYRIQDRSEAFF; CDR3 DNA: TGTGCCAGCAGTTACCGAATTCAGGATAGGTCTGAAGCTTTCTTT
V gene: TRBV5-1; D gene: TRBD1; clone size: -; J gene: TRBJ1-4; CDR3 protein: CASSGQGAANEKLFF; CDR3 DNA: TGCGCCAGCAGCGGACAGGGGGCGGCTAATGAAAAACTGTTTTTT
V gene: TRBV7-3; D gene: TRBD2; clone size: -; J gene: TRBJ2-1; CDR3 protein: CASSPRTSGSYNEQFF; CDR3 DNA: TGTGCCAGCAGCCCCCGGACTAGCGGTTCCTACAATGAGCAGTTCTTC
V gene: TRBV5-4; D gene: -; clone size: -; J gene: TRBJ2-1; CDR3 protein: CASSPGGARSYNEQFF; CDR3 DNA: TGTGCCAGCAGCCCAGGGGGGGCCCGCTCATACAATGAGCAGTTCTTC
V gene: TRBV6-5; D gene: TRBD1; clone size: -; J gene: TRBJ1-5; CDR3 protein: CASSQDRENQPQHF; CDR3 DNA: TGTGCCAGCAGTCAAGACAGGGAGAATCAGCCCCAGCATTTT
V gene: TRBV28; D gene: -; clone size: -; J gene: TRBJ1-4; CDR3 protein: CASSLWVQGWELFF; CDR3 DNA: TGTGCCAGCAGTTTATGGGTCCAGGGATGGGAACTGTTTTTT
V gene: TRBV28; D gene: -; clone size: once; J gene: TRBJ1-2; CDR3 protein: CASSSRGLGYTF; CDR3 DNA: TGTGCCAGCAGCTCCAGGGGTCTTGGCTACACCTTC
V gene: TRBV5-1; D gene: -; clone size: -; J gene: TRBJ2-7; CDR3 protein: CASSLEDEQYF; CDR3 DNA: TGCGCCAGCAGCTTAGAGGACGAGCAGTACTTC
V gene: TRBV15; D gene: TRBD1; clone size: -; J gene: TRBJ2-7; CDR3 protein: CATSRRPGTGVPDSYEQYF; CDR3 DNA: TGTGCCACCAGCAGACGTCCCGGGACAGGGGTCCCGGATTCCTACGAGCAGTACTTC
V gene: TRBV11-2; D gene: -; clone size: -; J gene: TRBJ2-6; CDR3 protein: CASSGGRGTSGANVLTF; CDR3 DNA: TGTGCCAGCAGCGGAGGACGGGGCACGTCTGGGGCCAACGTCCTGACTTTC
V gene: TRBV19; D gene: TRBD1; clone size: -; J gene: TRBJ2-7; CDR3 protein: CASSTLQGAVQYF; CDR3 DNA: TGTGCCAGTAGTACTCTACAGGGGGCTGTGCAGTACTTC
V gene: TRBV6-1; D gene: -; clone size: -; J gene: TRBJ2-2; CDR3 protein: CASSESGRNTGELFF; CDR3 DNA: TGTGCCAGCAGTGAATCCGGCCGGAACACCGGGGAGCTGTTTTTT
V gene: TRBV15; D gene: TRBD1; clone size: once; J gene: TRBJ2-4; CDR3 protein: CATSRRRQGGNIQYF; CDR3 DNA: TGTGCCACCAGCAGGCGAAGACAGGGGGGGAACATTCAGTACTTC
V gene: TRBV6-1; D gene: TRBD1; clone size: -; J gene: TRBJ1-5; CDR3 protein: CASRGTGRPQPQHF; CDR3 DNA: TGTGCCAGCAGGGGGACAGGTCGCCCCCAGCCCCAGCATTTT
V gene: TRBV10-1; D gene: -; clone size: once; J gene: TRBJ2-3; CDR3 protein: CASSEDSRPSTDTQYF; CDR3 DNA: TGCGCCAGCAGTGAGGACTCGCGCCCTAGCACAGATACGCAGTATTTT
V gene: TRBV30; D gene: -; clone size: -; J gene: TRBJ2-3; CDR3 protein: CAWSQGRTDTQYF; CDR3 DNA: TGTGCCTGGAGTCAGGGTAGGACAGATACGCAGTATTTT
V gene: TRBV9; D gene: -; clone size: -; J gene: TRBJ1-4; CDR3 protein: CASSARGNEKLFF; CDR3 DNA: TGTGCCAGCAGCGCCCGAGGGAATGAAAAACTGTTTTTT
V gene: TRBV7-9; D gene: -; clone size: -; J gene: TRBJ1-1; CDR3 protein: CASSLGISATEAFF; CDR3 DNA: TGTGCCAGCAGCTTAGGGATCAGCGCCACTGAAGCTTTCTTT
V gene: TRBV4-2; D gene: TRBD2; clone size: -; J gene: TRBJ2-1; CDR3 protein: CASSYGLVDEQFF; CDR3 DNA: TGTGCCAGCAGCTATGGACTAGTCGACGAGCAGTTCTTC
V gene: TRBV6-5; D gene: TRBD2; clone size: -; J gene: TRBJ2-7; CDR3 protein: CASRLGGFYEQYF; CDR3 DNA: TGTGCCAGCAGATTGGGAGGGTTCTACGAGCAGTACTTC
V gene: TRBV5-6; D gene: -; clone size: -; J gene: TRBJ2-3; CDR3 protein: CASSRTDSSPGDTQYF; CDR3 DNA: TGTGCCAGCAGCAGAACAGACAGCTCCCCGGGGGATACGCAGTATTTT
V gene: TRBV30; D gene: -; clone size: -; J gene: TRBJ1-4; CDR3 protein: CAWTRQGPNEKLFF; CDR3 DNA: TGTGCCTGGACCCGTCAGGGACCTAATGAAAAACTGTTTTTT
V gene: TRBV15; D gene: -; clone size: -; J gene: TRBJ1-2; CDR3 protein: CATSRKGGASNYGYTF; CDR3 DNA: TGTGCCACCAGCAGAAAGGGGGGGGCTTCTAACTATGGCTACACCTTC
V gene: TRBV7-2; D gene: -; clone size: -; J gene: TRBJ2-3; CDR3 protein: CASSFRGSTDTQYF; CDR3 DNA: TGTGCCAGCAGCTTTCGGGGGAGCACAGATACGCAGTATTTT
V gene: TRBV15; D gene: TRBD1; clone size: -; J gene: TRBJ1-2; CDR3 protein: CATSGTGTGLYGYTF; CDR3 DNA: TGTGCCACCAGCGGAACCGGGACAGGGCTCTATGGCTACACCTTC
V gene: TRBV19; D gene: -; clone size: -; J gene: TRBJ2-1; CDR3 protein: CASSIDPGHSYNEQFF; CDR3 DNA: TGTGCCAGTAGTATAGATCCGGGGCACTCCTACAATGAGCAGTTCTTC
V gene: TRBV4-2; D gene: -; clone size: -; J gene: TRBJ2-3; CDR3 protein: CASSWKPGSADTQYF; CDR3 DNA: TGTGCCAGCAGCTGGAAGCCGGGGTCCGCCGATACGCAGTATTTT
V gene: TRBV7-3; D gene: TRBD2; clone size: -; J gene: TRBJ2-1; CDR3 protein: CASSLAGSYNEQFF; CDR3 DNA: TGTGCCAGCAGCCTAGCGGGCTCCTACAATGAGCAGTTCTTC
V gene: TRBV15; D gene: -; clone size: -; J gene: TRBJ2-7; CDR3 protein: CATSRDPAYEQYF; CDR3 DNA: TGTGCCACCAGCAGAGATCCAGCCTACGAGCAGTACTTC
V gene: TRBV18; D gene: -; clone size: -; J gene: TRBJ2-7; CDR3 protein: CASSPIATIGHSSYEQYF; CDR3 DNA: TGTGCCAGCTCACCCATAGCGACAATTGGACATAGCTCCTACGAGCAGTACTTC
V gene: TRBV19; D gene: TRBD1; clone size: -; J gene: TRBJ1-1; CDR3 protein: CASSIENRGWNTEAFF; CDR3 DNA: TGTGCCAGTAGTATCGAAAACAGGGGTTGGAACACTGAAGCTTTCTTT
V gene: TRBV7-9; D gene: -; clone size: -; J gene: TRBJ2-1; CDR3 protein: CASSLIGSYNEQFF; CDR3 DNA: TGTGCCAGCAGCTTAATCGGGAGTTACAATGAGCAGTTCTTC
V gene: TRBV28; D gene: -; clone size: -; J gene: TRBJ1-5; CDR3 protein: CASSLVTGGRQPQHF; CDR3 DNA: TGTGCCAGCAGTTTAGTCACCGGGGGCCGACAGCCCCAGCATTTT
V gene: TRBV4-2; D gene: -; clone size: -; J gene: TRBJ2-1; CDR3 protein: CASSQEGTGRQFF; CDR3 DNA: TGTGCCAGCAGCCAAGAGGGGACGGGTCGGCAGTTCTTC
V gene: TRBV30; D gene: TRBD2; clone size: -; J gene: TRBJ2-1; CDR3 protein: CAWSVPRTSGRNEQFF; CDR3 DNA: TGTGCCTGGAGTGTACCAAGAACTAGCGGGAGGAATGAGCAGTTCTTC
V gene: TRBV27; D gene: TRBD1; clone size: -; J gene: TRBJ1-4; CDR3 protein: CASSLQGAGWEKLFF; CDR3 DNA: TGTGCCAGCAGTTTGCAGGGGGCCGGGTGGGAAAAACTGTTTTTT
V gene: TRBV7-9; D gene: -; clone size: few; J gene: TRBJ2-7; CDR3 protein: CASSSYVLNGDYEQYF; CDR3 DNA: TGTGCCAGCAGCTCCTACGTCTTGAATGGGGATTACGAGCAGTACTTC
V gene: TRBV19; D gene: -; clone size: -; J gene: TRBJ1-2; CDR3 protein: CASSIEGPRSGGDYGYTF; CDR3 DNA: TGTGCCAGTAGTATAGAAGGCCCACGATCAGGAGGAGACTATGGCTACACCTTC
V gene: TRBV5-1; D gene: TRBD2; clone size: -; J gene: TRBJ2-1; CDR3 protein: CASRRGSPTYNEQFF; CDR3 DNA: TGCGCCAGCAGGCGCGGGAGTCCCACCTACAATGAGCAGTTCTTC
V gene: TRBV28; D gene: -; clone size: -; J gene: TRBJ1-2; CDR3 protein: CAVLQRRVGTDYGYTF; CDR3 DNA: TGTGCCGTGTTACAGCGCAGGGTCGGAACGGACTATGGCTACACCTTC
V gene: TRBV27; D gene: -; clone size: -; J gene: TRBJ2-7; CDR3 protein: CASRGLSDHEQYF; CDR3 DNA: TGTGCCAGTCGGGGTTTGAGCGACCACGAGCAGTACTTC
V gene: TRBV7-2; D gene: -; clone size: -; J gene: TRBJ1-5; CDR3 protein: CASSSGGTGNQPQHF; CDR3 DNA: TGTGCCAGCAGCTCGGGGGGGACGGGCAATCAGCCCCAGCATTTT
V gene: TRBV9; D gene: -; clone size: -; J gene: TRBJ2-7; CDR3 protein: CASSVAAARRYEQYF; CDR3 DNA: TGTGCCAGCAGCGTAGCGGCGGCGAGGCGCTACGAGCAGTACTTC
V gene: TRBV15; D gene: TRBD2; clone size: -; J gene: TRBJ2-7; CDR3 protein: CATSRDPGGSEQYF; CDR3 DNA: TGTGCCACCAGCAGAGATCCGGGGGGAAGCGAGCAGTACTTC
V gene: TRBV12-5; D gene: -; clone size: -; J gene: TRBJ2-2; CDR3 protein: CASGIQHGEAGELFF; CDR3 DNA: TGTGCTAGTGGTATCCAACACGGGGAGGCCGGGGAGCTGTTTTTT
V gene: TRBV11-2; D gene: -; clone size: -; J gene: TRBJ2-7; CDR3 protein: CASSRRTYSYEQYF; CDR3 DNA: TGTGCCAGCAGCCGACGGACATATTCCTACGAGCAGTACTTC
V gene: TRBV6-1; D gene: TRBD1; clone size: -; J gene: TRBJ1-5; CDR3 protein: CASIRTGDQPQHF; CDR3 DNA: TGTGCCAGCATACGGACAGGGGATCAGCCCCAGCATTTT
V gene: TRBV6-6; D gene: TRBD2; clone size: -; J gene: TRBJ2-7; CDR3 protein: CASSGGSRAWEQYF; CDR3 DNA: TGTGCCAGCAGCGGCGGGAGTCGGGCCTGGGAGCAGTACTTC
V gene: TRBV7-8; D gene: -; clone size: -; J gene: TRBJ1-1; CDR3 protein: CASSFEGGGTEAFF; CDR3 DNA: TGTGCCAGCAGCTTCGAAGGTGGGGGCACTGAAGCTTTCTTT
V gene: TRBV7-2; D gene: -; clone size: -; J gene: TRBJ2-2; CDR3 protein: CASSLYSTVNTGELFF; CDR3 DNA: TGTGCCAGCAGCTTATACTCGACAGTGAACACCGGGGAGCTGTTTTTT
V gene: TRBV5-8; D gene: -; clone size: -; J gene: TRBJ1-1; CDR3 protein: CASSQAVVAFF; CDR3 DNA: TGTGCCAGCAGCCAAGCGGTGGTAGCTTTCTTT
V gene: TRBV2; D gene: TRBD2; clone size: -; J gene: TRBJ2-1; CDR3 protein: CASTTSGRGNEQFF; CDR3 DNA: TGTGCCAGCACAACTAGCGGGAGAGGCAATGAGCAGTTCTTC
V gene: TRBV5-1; D gene: TRBD1; clone size: -; J gene: TRBJ1-4; CDR3 protein: CASSLGQVEGKLFF; CDR3 DNA: TGCGCCAGCAGCCTCGGACAGGTGGAGGGAAAACTGTTTTTT
V gene: TRBV5-1; D gene: TRBD1; clone size: -; J gene: TRBJ2-1; CDR3 protein: CASSPTGGSYNEQFF; CDR3 DNA: TGCGCCAGCAGCCCTACAGGGGGGTCCTACAATGAGCAGTTCTTC
V gene: TRBV30; D gene: -; clone size: -; J gene: TRBJ1-2; CDR3 protein: CAWSTYVGLRGYTF; CDR3 DNA: TGTGCCTGGAGTACGTACGTAGGACTTCGTGGCTACACCTTC
V gene: TRBV18; D gene: TRBD1; clone size: -; J gene: TRBJ2-7; CDR3 protein: CASSTGTGVEQYF; CDR3 DNA: TGTGCCAGCTCAACCGGGACAGGGGTCGAGCAGTACTTC
V gene: TRBV28; D gene: TRBD1; clone size: -; J gene: TRBJ1-3; CDR3 protein: CASSSQGRSGNTIYF; CDR3 DNA: TGTGCCAGCAGTTCACAGGGGCGTTCTGGAAACACCATATATTTT
V gene: TRBV5-4; D gene: -; clone size: -; J gene: TRBJ1-4; CDR3 protein: CASSLGPTQRNEKLFF; CDR3 DNA: TGTGCCAGCAGCTTGGGACCGACCCAGAGGAATGAAAAACTGTTTTTT
V gene: TRBV5-4; D gene: -; clone size: few; J gene: TRBJ2-7; CDR3 protein: CASSLLGYEQYF; CDR3 DNA: TGTGCCAGCAGCTTGTTGGGTTACGAGCAGTACTTC